This TCR beta chain stems from a study of blood T cells in healthy people across ages. The CDR3 spans 16 residues. Per germline, CDR1 SGHTA and CDR2 FQGNSA. In regard to this clonotype: Antigen specificity is unknown.

A second PCR of about 7 to 12 cycles used a sample-barcoded 5' primer and a J-beta primer mix. Using its own MiXCR run on the 5' RACE reads, TCRdb lists one record per CDR3 protein. The sample has around 1,800,000 distinct CDR3 sequences; about 39% are singletons. Points from the study as a whole: In long-lived donors, naive CD4+ cell counts and diversity exceeded those of aged donors.

The clonotype comes from a human donor in good health. Sequencing input: blood. The chain carries TRBV7-2 and TRBJ2-5, with TRBD2 matching 8 bases. The J call could be wrong; TRBJ2-7 is a better fit for the DNA end. The CDR3 region is CASSPRTSLPPYEQYF. The CDR3 DNA is TGTGCCAGCAGCCCCCGGACTAGCCTTCCCCCTTACGAGCAGTACTTC.